Listed here is a single T cell receptor beta chain. The antigen is undetermined. These data come from a study of CD4+ T cells in melanoma. Findings of the study overall: CD8+ T cell, macrophage and B cell function reportedly correlated with neoantigen-specific CD4+ T cells.

J lost 8 bases, V lost 1 base, and 3 bases had no gene match. Germline V CDR1 and CDR2: KGHSH, LQKENI. This CDR3 contains 13 residues. Clones were sequenced by immunoSEQ multiplex PCR, and TCRdb holds only the in-frame ones, with some missing. The sample lists about 9,900 clones, more than 65% occurring once. Sequencing used peripheral blood. The clonotype was recovered from a human donor with melanoma. This chain links TRBV18 with TRBJ1-2; TRBD1 agrees at 8 bases. The CDR3 here is CASSPLDRDGYTF. The CDR3 nucleotides are TGTGCCAGCTCACCACTGGACAGGGACGGCTACACCTTC.